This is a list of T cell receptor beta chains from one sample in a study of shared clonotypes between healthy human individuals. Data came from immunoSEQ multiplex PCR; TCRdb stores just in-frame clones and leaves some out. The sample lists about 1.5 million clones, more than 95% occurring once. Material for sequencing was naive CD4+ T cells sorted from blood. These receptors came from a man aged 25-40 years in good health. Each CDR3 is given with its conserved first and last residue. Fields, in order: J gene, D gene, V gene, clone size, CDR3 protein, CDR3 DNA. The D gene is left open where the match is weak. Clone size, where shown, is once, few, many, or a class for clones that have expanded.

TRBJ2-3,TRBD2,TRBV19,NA,CASRPGGSDTQYF,TGTGCCAGTAGACCGGGAGGATCAGATACGCAGTATTTT
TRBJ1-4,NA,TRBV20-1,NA,CSARSAEKLFF,TGCAGTGCTAGATCCGCTGAAAAACTGTTTTTT
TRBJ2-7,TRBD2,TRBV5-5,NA,CASSRASGSRAYEQYF,TGTGCCAGCAGTCGTGCTAGCGGGAGCAGGGCCTACGAGCAGTACTTC
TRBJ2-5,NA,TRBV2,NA,CASSEWVGRETQYF,TGTGCCAGCAGTGAATGGGTAGGGCGGGAGACCCAGTACTTC
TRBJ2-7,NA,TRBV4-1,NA,CASSHPGRGYEQYF,TGCGCCAGCAGCCACCCCGGTAGGGGGTACGAGCAGTACTTC
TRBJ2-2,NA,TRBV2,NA,CASRLSNTGELFF,TGTGCCAGCCGACTCTCGAACACCGGGGAGCTGTTTTTT
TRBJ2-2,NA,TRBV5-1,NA,CASSLVVAGELFF,TGCGCCAGCAGCTTGGTAGTTGCCGGGGAGCTGTTTTTT
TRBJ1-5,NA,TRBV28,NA,CASSTGQQPQHF,TGTGCCAGCAGTACGGGGCAGCAGCCCCAGCATTTT
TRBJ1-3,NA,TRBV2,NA,CASTVGGNTIYF,TGTGCCAGCACTGTCGGGGGAAACACCATATATTTT
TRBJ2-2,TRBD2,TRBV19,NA,CASRWEDHGLAGFGELFF,TGTGCCAGTAGGTGGGAAGATCACGGACTAGCGGGATTCGGGGAGCTGTTTTTT
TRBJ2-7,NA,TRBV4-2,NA,CASSRFSAEMYYEQYF,TGTGCCAGCAGCCGGTTTTCGGCGGAAATGTACTACGAGCAGTACTTC
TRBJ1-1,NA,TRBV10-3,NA,CAISDRAWAEAFF,TGTGCCATCAGTGATCGAGCGTGGGCTGAAGCTTTCTTT
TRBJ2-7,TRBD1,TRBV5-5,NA,CASSSGTEAYEQYF,TGTGCCAGCAGTTCCGGGACAGAAGCCTACGAGCAGTACTTC
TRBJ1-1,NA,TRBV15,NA,CATSPVPGAVGAFF,TGTGCCACCAGCCCTGTACCAGGGGCGGTGGGAGCTTTCTTT
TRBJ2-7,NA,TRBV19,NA,CASSIGSARSYEQYF,TGTGCCAGTAGTATAGGGTCCGCGAGGTCCTACGAGCAGTACTTC
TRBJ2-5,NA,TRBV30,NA,CAYKDNAETQYF,TGTGCCTACAAGGACAACGCAGAGACCCAGTACTTC
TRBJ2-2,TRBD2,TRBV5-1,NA,CASSLVPGLAGGQNTGELFF,TGCGCCAGCAGCTTGGTCCCCGGGCTAGCGGGAGGCCAGAACACCGGGGAGCTGTTTTTT
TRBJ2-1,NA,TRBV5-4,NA,CASTQSTRDYEQFF,TGTGCCAGCACCCAGAGCACTAGAGATTATGAGCAGTTCTTC
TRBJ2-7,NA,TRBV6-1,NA,CASSEARGGYEQYF,TGTGCCAGCAGTGAAGCCAGGGGGGGCTACGAGCAGTACTTC
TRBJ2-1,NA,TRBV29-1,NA,CSAVSGIPRDEQFF,TGCAGCGCTGTCTCCGGGATCCCGCGAGATGAGCAGTTCTTC
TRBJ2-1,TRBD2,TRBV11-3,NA,CASSLSGSHYNEQFF,TGTGCCAGCAGCCTGAGCGGGAGTCATTACAATGAGCAGTTCTTC
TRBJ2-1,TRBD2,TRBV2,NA,CASRTPTGTRGYEQFF,TGTGCCAGCAGAACCCCAACCGGGACTAGGGGCTATGAGCAGTTCTTC
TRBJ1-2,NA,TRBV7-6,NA,CASSPRASIYGYTF,TGTGCCAGCAGCCCCCGGGCCTCTATCTATGGCTACACCTTC
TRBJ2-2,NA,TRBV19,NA,CASSIEDPGVGTGELFF,TGTGCCAGTAGTATAGAAGACCCGGGAGTGGGAACCGGGGAGCTGTTTTTT
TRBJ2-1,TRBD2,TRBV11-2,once,CASSSLAGVEQFF,TGTGCCAGCAGCTCACTAGCGGGAGTTGAGCAGTTCTTC
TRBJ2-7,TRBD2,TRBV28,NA,CASKTSGPYEQYF,TGTGCCAGCAAGACTAGCGGACCCTACGAGCAGTACTTC
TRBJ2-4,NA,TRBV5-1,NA,CASSENHGAKNIQYF,TGCGCCAGCAGCGAGAACCACGGGGCCAAAAACATTCAGTACTTC
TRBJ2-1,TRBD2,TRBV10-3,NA,CAISDKRENEQFF,TGTGCCATCAGTGACAAGCGGGAGAATGAGCAGTTCTTC
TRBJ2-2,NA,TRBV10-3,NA,CATGTGYTGELFF,TGTGCCACAGGGACCGGATACACCGGGGAGCTGTTTTTT
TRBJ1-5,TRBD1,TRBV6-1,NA,CASSEYRGPGNQPQHF,TGTGCCAGCAGCGAATACAGGGGGCCGGGCAATCAGCCCCAGCATTTT
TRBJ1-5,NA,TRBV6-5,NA,CASSRRSNQPQHF,TGTGCCAGCAGTCGTCGTAGCAATCAGCCCCAGCATTTT
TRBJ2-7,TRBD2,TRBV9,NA,CASSPHGLAGINEQYF,TGTGCCAGCAGCCCCCATGGACTAGCTGGTATCAACGAGCAGTACTTC
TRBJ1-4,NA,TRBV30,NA,CAWSAGGRKLFF,TGTGCCTGGAGTGCCGGCGGCAGAAAACTGTTTTTT
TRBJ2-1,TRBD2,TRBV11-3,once,CASSLVVTSGTINEQFF,TGTGCCAGCAGCTTAGTCGTGACTAGCGGAACCATCAATGAGCAGTTCTTC
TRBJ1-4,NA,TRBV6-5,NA,CASRLQGDNEKLFF,TGTGCCAGCAGGCTACAAGGGGATAATGAAAAACTGTTTTTT
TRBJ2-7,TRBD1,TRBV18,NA,CASSPFSGDSPYEQYF,TGTGCCAGCTCACCATTTAGTGGGGACAGCCCCTACGAGCAGTACTTC
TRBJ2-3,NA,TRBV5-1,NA,CASSLSALQSTDTQYF,TGCGCCAGCAGCTTAAGTGCCCTACAGAGCACAGATACGCAGTATTTT
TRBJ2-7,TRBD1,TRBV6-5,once,CASRRAGTGSYEQYF,TGTGCCAGCAGGCGCGCCGGGACAGGTTCCTACGAGCAGTACTTC
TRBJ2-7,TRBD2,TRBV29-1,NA,CSVATSRDYEQYF,TGCAGCGTTGCGACTAGCAGGGACTACGAGCAGTACTTC
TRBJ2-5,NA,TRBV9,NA,CASSVELGETQYF,TGTGCCAGCAGCGTAGAGTTAGGAGAGACCCAGTACTTC
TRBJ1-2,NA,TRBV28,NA,CASSRWEEGPYGYTF,TGTGCCAGCAGTAGGTGGGAGGAAGGGCCCTATGGCTACACCTTC
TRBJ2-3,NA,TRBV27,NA,CASSLSRRTDTQYF,TGTGCCAGCAGTTTATCGAGGAGGACAGATACGCAGTATTTT
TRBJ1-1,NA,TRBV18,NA,CASSQDRYTTEAFF,TGTGCCAGCTCACAAGACAGGTATACAACTGAAGCTTTCTTT